This TCR beta chain was obtained from a study of T cells in Graves' hyperthyroidism and ophthalmopathy. Amplified TCR beta CDR3 regions derived from RNA transcripts. The study used the HTBI primer set for a first-round RT-PCR of the TCR CDR3. TCRdb called the multiplex PCR reads again in MiXCR, with one record for every CDR3 protein. The sample lists 650,000 to 750,000 distinct CDR3 sequences; roughly 15% were seen once. This clonotype has more than one count but fewer than ten. Germline lookup yields CDR1 MNHNS and CDR2 SASEGT. The CDR3 spans 13 residues. V lost 7 bases and J lost 7; bases outside the gene matches: 8.

The specimen was blood. The source is a woman aged 18-35 years with Graves' hyperthyroidism. This chain uses TRBV6-1 with TRBJ2-7, with 9 bases lining up with TRBD1. The CDR3 sequence: CASTKQGAREQYF. CDR3 bases: TGTGCCAGCACTAAACAGGGGGCGCGAGAGCAGTACTTC.